This is a list of T cell receptor beta chains from one sample in a study of graft-versus-host responses after intestinal transplantation. TCRdb's table, derived via immunoSEQ multiplex PCR, lists solely in-frame clones and lacks some. This table has tens of thousands of clones, around four fifths appearing once. The antigens of these receptors remain unknown. The sample consisted of unstimulated CD8+ T cells sorted from spleen or lymph node cells, taken before intestinal transplant. These receptors were obtained from a human donor who received an intestinal transplant. Each CDR3 is given with its conserved first and last residue.

v_gene,j_gene,CDR3aa
TRBV19,TRBJ2-7,CASSVGQASYEQYF
TRBV4-1,TRBJ1-6,CASSQEGRGIYNSPLHF
TRBV2,TRBJ1-4,CASRSGQGATNEKLFF
TRBV7-9,TRBJ1-5,CASSPTGGQPQHF
TRBV9,TRBJ2-3,CASSGSRGLTDTQYF
TRBV15,TRBJ2-7,CAASREQGPSYEQYF
TRBV6-4,TRBJ2-3,CASSEGSGRFTQYF
TRBV7-3,TRBJ2-5,CASSLGPRTGGNQETQYF
TRBV9,TRBJ2-6,CASSVNGANVLTF
TRBV30,TRBJ2-7,CAWSVYSGSEQYF
TRBV12-5,TRBJ2-7,CARIEQAYEQYF
TRBV12-5,TRBJ2-3,CASGLGADTQYF
TRBV10-2,TRBJ1-1,CASSGEKGRGDTEAFF
TRBV5-1,TRBJ1-4,CASSPQGEGPTNEKLFF
TRBV9,TRBJ2-6,CASSVDSSGANVLTF
TRBV30,TRBJ1-1,CAWSTYRGLNTEAFF
TRBV5-4,TRBJ2-7,CASSLAGCYEQYF
TRBV7-9,TRBJ2-3,CASSLVASSTDTQYF
TRBV6-5,TRBJ2-7,CASSYSFGSPTYEQYF
TRBV2,TRBJ1-1,CASSPFLNTEAFF
TRBV4-2,TRBJ1-4,CASSHREANEKLFF
TRBV19,TRBJ2-7,CASSSATGPYEQYF
TRBV10-2,TRBJ1-1,CASSPTGPFTEAFF
TRBV6-6,TRBJ2-7,CASSYSAQAYEQYF
TRBV29-1,TRBJ2-7,CSVAPGDRGYEQYF
TRBV7-9,TRBJ1-2,CASRLTYRDGYTF
TRBV7-3,TRBJ1-2,CASSLGQGLYGYTF
TRBV7-3,TRBJ1-1,CASSLTPNTEAFF
TRBV4-1,TRBJ2-5,CASSPELTSGQETQYF
TRBV7-9,TRBJ2-7,CASSLLSDSYEQYF
TRBV20-1,TRBJ2-1,CSAKYNEQFF
TRBV27,TRBJ1-6,CASTRGSYNSPLHF
TRBV5-1,TRBJ2-7,CASSLETSGIYEQYF
TRBV2,TRBJ2-7,CASSEWSGVGSGYEQYF
TRBV7-9,TRBJ2-3,CASSPVGASTDTQYF
TRBV5-4,TRBJ2-3,CASSSSTKKLAGVHTQYF
TRBV19,TRBJ2-1,CASKSGSSYNEQFF
TRBV2,TRBJ2-5,CASEGTPKVWQETQYF
TRBV4-1,TRBJ2-3,CASSQEGLADTQYF
TRBV4-1,TRBJ1-5,CASSHPDGDSRSNQPQHF
TRBV30,TRBJ1-1,CAWSVVSVMVVNTEAFF
TRBV27,TRBJ2-6,CASSLWAGAGANVLTF
TRBV4-1,TRBJ1-3,CASSYGTEVNTIYF
TRBV4-1,TRBJ2-3,CASSPPGLAEDTQYF
TRBV5-8,TRBJ2-7,CASSLAEGYPYEQYF
TRBV10-2,TRBJ1-6,CASSPGWRDMGWGSSYNSPLHF
TRBV6-4,TRBJ2-3,CASSDTAGGITDTQYF
TRBV4-3,TRBJ2-7,CASSQGPGVSYEQYF
TRBV11-2,TRBJ2-5,CASSLGGLAGWETQYF
TRBV19,TRBJ1-2,CASSQTGASHYGYTF